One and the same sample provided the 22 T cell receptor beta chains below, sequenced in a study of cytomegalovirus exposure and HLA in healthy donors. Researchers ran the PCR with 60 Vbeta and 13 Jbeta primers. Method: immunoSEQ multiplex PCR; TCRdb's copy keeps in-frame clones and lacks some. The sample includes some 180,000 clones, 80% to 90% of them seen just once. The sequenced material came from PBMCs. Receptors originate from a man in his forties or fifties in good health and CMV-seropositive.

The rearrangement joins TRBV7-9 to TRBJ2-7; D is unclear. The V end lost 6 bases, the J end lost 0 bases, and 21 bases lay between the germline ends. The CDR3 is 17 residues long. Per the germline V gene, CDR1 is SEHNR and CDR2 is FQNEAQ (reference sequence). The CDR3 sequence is CASRAGLSVLGSYEQYF. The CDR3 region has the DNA TGTGCCAGCAGGGCCGGTTTAAGTGTCCTAGGCTCCTACGAGCAGTACTTC.

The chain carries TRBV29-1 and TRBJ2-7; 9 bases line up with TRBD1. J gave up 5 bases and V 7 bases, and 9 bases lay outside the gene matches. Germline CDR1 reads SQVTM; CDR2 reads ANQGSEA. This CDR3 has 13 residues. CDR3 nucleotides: TGCAGCGCCTTGACAGGGGGTTCCAACGAGCAGTACTTC. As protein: CSALTGGSNEQYF.

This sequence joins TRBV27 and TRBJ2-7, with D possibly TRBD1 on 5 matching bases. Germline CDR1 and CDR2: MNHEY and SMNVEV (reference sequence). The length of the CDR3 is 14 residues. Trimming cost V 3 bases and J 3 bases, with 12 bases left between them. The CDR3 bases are TGTGCCAGCAGTTTCCAGGACGGACACTACGAGCAGTACTTC. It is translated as CASSFQDGHYEQYF.

CDR3 nucleotide sequence: TGCGCCAGCAGCTTGGAGTTTACAGGGCCCTACGAGCAGTACTTC. It encodes CASSLEFTGPYEQYF. The rearrangement links TRBV5-1 to TRBJ2-7, with a tentative D call TRBD1 (6 bases). CDR3 size: 15 residues. Looked up from germline, CDR1 is SGHRS and CDR2 is YFSETQ. The V gene lost 0 bases and the J gene lost 2 bases, with 12 bases spanning the gap.

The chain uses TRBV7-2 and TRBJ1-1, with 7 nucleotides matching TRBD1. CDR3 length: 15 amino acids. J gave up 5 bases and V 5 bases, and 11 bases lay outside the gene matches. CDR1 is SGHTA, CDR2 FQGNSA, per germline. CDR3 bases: TGTGCCAGCAGCCCTCAGGGGGGCAGGTTGACTGAAGCTTTCTTT. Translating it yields CASSPQGGRLTEAFF.

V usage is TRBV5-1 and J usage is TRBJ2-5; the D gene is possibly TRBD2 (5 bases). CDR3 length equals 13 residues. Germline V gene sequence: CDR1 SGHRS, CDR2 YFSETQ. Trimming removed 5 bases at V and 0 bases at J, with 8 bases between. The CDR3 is CASRTGDQETQYF. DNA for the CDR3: TGCGCCAGCAGGACCGGGGACCAAGAGACCCAGTACTTC.

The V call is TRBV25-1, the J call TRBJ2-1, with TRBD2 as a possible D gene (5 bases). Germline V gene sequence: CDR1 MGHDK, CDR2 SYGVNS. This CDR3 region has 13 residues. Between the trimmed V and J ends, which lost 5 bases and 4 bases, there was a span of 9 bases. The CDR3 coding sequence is TGTGCCAGCAGTCGGCCGGGGTACAATGAGCAGTTCTTC. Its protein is CASSRPGYNEQFF. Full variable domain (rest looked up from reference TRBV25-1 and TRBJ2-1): EADIYQTPRYLVIGTGKKITLECSQTMGHDKMYWYQQDPGMELHLIHYSYGVNSTEKGDLSSESTVSRIRTEHFPLTLESARPSHTSQYLCASSRPGYNEQFFGPGTRLTVL.

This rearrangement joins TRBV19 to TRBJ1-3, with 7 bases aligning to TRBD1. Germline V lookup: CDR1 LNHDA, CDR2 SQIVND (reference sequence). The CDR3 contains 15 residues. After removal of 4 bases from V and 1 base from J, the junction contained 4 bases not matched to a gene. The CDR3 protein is CASSTATGSGNTIYF. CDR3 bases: TGTGCCAGTAGTACAGCGACAGGGTCTGGAAACACCATATATTTT.

The CDR3 spells CASSQDPRTSGVAKNIQYF. CDR3 DNA: TGTGCCAGCAGCCAAGATCCCAGGACTAGCGGGGTAGCCAAAAACATTCAGTACTTC. The chain employs TRBV4-2 and TRBJ2-4, with 12 bases matching TRBD2. With 0 bases clipped from V and 0 bases from J, the junction kept 6 bases outside the gene matches. Germline-derived CDR1 and CDR2 are LGHNA and YNFKEQ. This CDR3 has 19 residues.

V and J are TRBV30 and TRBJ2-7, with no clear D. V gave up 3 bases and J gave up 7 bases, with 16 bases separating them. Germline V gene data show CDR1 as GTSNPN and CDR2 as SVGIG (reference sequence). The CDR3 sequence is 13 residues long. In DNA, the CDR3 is TGTGCCTGGAGACTACTGACGGAAGGTGAGCAGTACTTC. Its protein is CAWRLLTEGEQYF.

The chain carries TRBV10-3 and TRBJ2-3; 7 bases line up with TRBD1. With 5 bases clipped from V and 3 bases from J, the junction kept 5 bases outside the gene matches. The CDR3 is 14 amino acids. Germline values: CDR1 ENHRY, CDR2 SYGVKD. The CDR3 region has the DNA TGTGCCATCAGTCGACAGGGACAGACAGATACGCAGTATTTT. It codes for CAISRQGQTDTQYF.

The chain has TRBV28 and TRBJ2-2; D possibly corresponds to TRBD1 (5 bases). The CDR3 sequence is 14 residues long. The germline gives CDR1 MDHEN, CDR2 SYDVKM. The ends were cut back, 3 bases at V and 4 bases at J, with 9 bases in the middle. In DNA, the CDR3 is TGTGCCAGCAGTTTTCGACAGTCCACCGGGGAGCTGTTTTTT. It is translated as CASSFRQSTGELFF.

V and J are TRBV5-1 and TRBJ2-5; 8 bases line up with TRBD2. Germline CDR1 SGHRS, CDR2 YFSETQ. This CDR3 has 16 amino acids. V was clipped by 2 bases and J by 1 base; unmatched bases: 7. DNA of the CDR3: TGCGCCAGCAGCTTCGGGAGGGGCGCAGTCCAAGAGACCCAGTACTTC. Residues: CASSFGRGAVQETQYF. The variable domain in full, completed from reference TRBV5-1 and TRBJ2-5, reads KAGVTQTPRYLIKTRGQQVTLSCSPISGHRSVSWYQQTPGQGLQFLFEYFSETQRNKGNFPGRFSGRQFSNSRSEMNVSTLELGDSALYLCASSFGRGAVQETQYFGPGTRLLVL.

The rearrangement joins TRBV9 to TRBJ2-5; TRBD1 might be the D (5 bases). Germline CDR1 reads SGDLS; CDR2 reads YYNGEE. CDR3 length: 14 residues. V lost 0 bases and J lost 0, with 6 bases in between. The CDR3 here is CASSVAGNQETQYF. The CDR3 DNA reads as TGTGCCAGCAGCGTAGCAGGGAACCAAGAGACCCAGTACTTC.

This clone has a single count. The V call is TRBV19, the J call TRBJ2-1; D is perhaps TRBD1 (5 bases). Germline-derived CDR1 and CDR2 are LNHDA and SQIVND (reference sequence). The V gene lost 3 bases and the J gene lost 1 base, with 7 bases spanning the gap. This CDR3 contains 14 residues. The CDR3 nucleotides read TGTGCCAGTAGTATGGCAGGGTCCTACAATGAGCAGTTCTTC. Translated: CASSMAGSYNEQFF.

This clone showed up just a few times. The CDR3 DNA sequence: TGTGCCACCAGCAGAGATCTGACAGGCAATAGCAATCAGCCCCAGCATTTT. This gives the protein CATSRDLTGNSNQPQHF. This chain links TRBV15 with TRBJ1-5; D is possibly TRBD1 (6 bases). Germline-derived CDR1 and CDR2 are LNHNV and YYDKDF (reference sequence). This CDR3 is 17 amino acids long. The germline V and J ends were trimmed by 0 bases and 0 bases, with 12 bases remaining between them.

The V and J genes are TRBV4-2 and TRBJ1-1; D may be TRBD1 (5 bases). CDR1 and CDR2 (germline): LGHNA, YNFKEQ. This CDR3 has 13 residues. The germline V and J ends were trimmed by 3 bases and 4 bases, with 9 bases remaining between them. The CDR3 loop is CASSQRGGTEAFF. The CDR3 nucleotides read TGTGCCAGCAGCCAGCGCGGGGGCACTGAAGCTTTCTTT.

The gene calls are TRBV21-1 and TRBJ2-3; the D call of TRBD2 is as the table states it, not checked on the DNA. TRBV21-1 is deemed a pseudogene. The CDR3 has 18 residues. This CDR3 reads CARLGTRMTPSRTDTQYF. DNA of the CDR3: TGTGCCAGGCTAGGAACCCGAATGACCCCCTCCCGGACAGATACGCAGTATTTT.

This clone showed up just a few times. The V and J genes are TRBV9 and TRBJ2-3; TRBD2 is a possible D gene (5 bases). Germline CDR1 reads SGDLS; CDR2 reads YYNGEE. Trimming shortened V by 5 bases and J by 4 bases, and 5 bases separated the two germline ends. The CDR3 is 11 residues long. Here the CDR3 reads CASSSADTQYF. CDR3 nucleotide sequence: TGTGCCAGCAGTAGCGCAGATACGCAGTATTTT.

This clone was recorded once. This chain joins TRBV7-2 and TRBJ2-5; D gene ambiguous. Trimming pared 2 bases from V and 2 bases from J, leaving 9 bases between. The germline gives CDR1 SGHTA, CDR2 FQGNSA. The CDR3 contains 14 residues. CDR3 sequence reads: CASSLSRSQETQYF. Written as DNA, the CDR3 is TGTGCCAGCAGCTTAAGTAGAAGTCAAGAGACCCAGTACTTC. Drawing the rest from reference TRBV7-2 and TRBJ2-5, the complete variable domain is GAGVSQSPSNKVTEKGKDVELRCDPISGHTALYWYRQSLGQGLEFLIYFQGNSAPDKSGLPSDRFSAERTGGSVSTLTIQRTQQEDSAVYLCASSLSRSQETQYFGPGTRLLVL.

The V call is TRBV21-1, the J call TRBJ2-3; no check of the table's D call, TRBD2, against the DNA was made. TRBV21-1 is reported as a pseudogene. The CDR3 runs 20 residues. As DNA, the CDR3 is TGTGCCAGCAGCAAAGCGCCCCCGGGACTAGCGGGAGCTCACACAGATACGCAGTATTTT. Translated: CASSKAPPGLAGAHTDTQYF.

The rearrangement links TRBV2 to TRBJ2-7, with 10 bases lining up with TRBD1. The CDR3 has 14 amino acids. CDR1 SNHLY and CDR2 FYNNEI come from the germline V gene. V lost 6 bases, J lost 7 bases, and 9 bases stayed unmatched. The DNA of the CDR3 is TGTGCCAGCAGCTCCGGGACAGGGGTAGGAGAGCAGTACTTC. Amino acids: CASSSGTGVGEQYF.